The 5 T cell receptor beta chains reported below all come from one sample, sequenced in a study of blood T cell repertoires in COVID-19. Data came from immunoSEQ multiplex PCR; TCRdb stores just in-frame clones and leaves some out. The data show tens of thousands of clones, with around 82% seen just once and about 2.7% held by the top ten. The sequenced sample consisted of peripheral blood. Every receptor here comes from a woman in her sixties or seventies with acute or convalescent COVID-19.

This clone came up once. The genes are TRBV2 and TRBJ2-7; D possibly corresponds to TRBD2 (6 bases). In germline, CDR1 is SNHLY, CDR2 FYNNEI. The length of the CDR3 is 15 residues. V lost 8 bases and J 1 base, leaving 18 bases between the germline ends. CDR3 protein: CASSLTRAGSYEQYF. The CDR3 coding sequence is TGTGCCAGCTCACTTACTAGGGCGGGATCCTACGAGCAGTACTTC.

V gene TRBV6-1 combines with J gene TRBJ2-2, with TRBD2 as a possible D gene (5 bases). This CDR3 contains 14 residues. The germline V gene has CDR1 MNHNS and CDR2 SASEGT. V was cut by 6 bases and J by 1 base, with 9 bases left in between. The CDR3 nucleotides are TGTGCCAGCAGGGCGAGCGGGAACACCGGGGAGCTGTTTTTT. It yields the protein CASRASGNTGELFF.

The CDR3 here is CATSDFVTGAETQYF. The CDR3 coding sequence is TGTGCCACCAGTGATTTTGTGACAGGGGCCGAGACCCAGTACTTC. The chain is built from TRBV24-1 and TRBJ2-5; 8 bases are a match to TRBD1. This CDR3 spans 15 amino acids. Unmatched junction bases numbered 5, after V lost 1 base and J lost 5 bases. The germline V gene encodes CDR1 KGHDR and CDR2 SFDVKD.

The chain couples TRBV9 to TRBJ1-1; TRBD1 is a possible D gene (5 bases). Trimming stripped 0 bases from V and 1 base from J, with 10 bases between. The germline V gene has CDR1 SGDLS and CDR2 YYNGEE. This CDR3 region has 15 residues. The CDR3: CASSVEGQGNTEAFF. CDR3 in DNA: TGTGCCAGCAGCGTAGAAGGCCAGGGGAACACTGAAGCTTTCTTT.

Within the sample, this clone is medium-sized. The CDR3 loop reads CASSLGTGNNSPLHF. CDR3 DNA sequence: TGTGCCAGCAGCTTAGGGACAGGGAATAATTCACCCCTCCACTTT. The chain carries TRBV7-9 and TRBJ1-6; 8 nucleotides agree with TRBD1. Germline CDR1 is SEHNR and CDR2 is FQNEAQ (reference sequence). CDR3 length: 15 residues. V lost 1 base and J lost 5; bases outside the gene matches: 1.